The rows below give T cell receptor beta chains drawn from one sample of a study of T-cell memory formation after mild COVID-19. TCRdb processed the 5' RACE reads anew with MiXCR; each CDR3 protein has one entry. The repertoire holds about 360,000 distinct CDR3 sequences, with 13% to 15% as singletons. The sequenced material came from PBMCs or a T cell subset sorted from them (not recorded which). The receptors come from a man between 18 and 29 years old who had mild COVID-19 (a few samples of this study predate the infection). Cell type and time point are not known. Both conserved end residues are part of each CDR3. The D gene is left open where the match is weak. Size tells how often a clone was seen (once, few, many) or the class of an expanded clone, and some rows leave it out.

j_gene	abundance	d_gene	v_gene	CDR3aa	CDR3nt
TRBJ2-5	few	TRBD1	TRBV29-1	CSVDPGTGGGETQYF	TGCAGCGTGGATCCCGGGACAGGGGGCGGAGAGACCCAGTACTTC
TRBJ1-4	few	TRBD1	TRBV29-1	CSVTGTGANEKLFF	TGCAGCGTCACCGGGACAGGGGCTAATGAAAAACTGTTTTTT
TRBJ2-1	many	TRBD2	TRBV5-1	CASSPSSGVYNEQFF	TGCGCCAGCAGCCCCTCCAGCGGGGTCTACAATGAGCAGTTCTTC
TRBJ2-1	many	TRBD1	TRBV20-1	CSANPRTGQNEQFF	TGCAGTGCTAACCCCCGGACAGGGCAGAATGAGCAGTTCTTC
TRBJ2-7	few	.	TRBV7-9	CASSLQGINVYEQYF	TGTGCCAGCAGCTTACAGGGGATTAATGTCTACGAGCAGTACTTC
TRBJ1-1	.	.	TRBV12-3/TRBV12-4	CASSLGTGEITEAFF	TGTGCCAGCAGTCTGGGGACGGGGGAGATCACTGAAGCTTTCTTT
TRBJ2-2	many	TRBD1	TRBV5-1	CASIQDRVENTGELFF	TGCGCCAGTATTCAGGACAGGGTGGAGAACACCGGGGAGCTGTTTTTT
TRBJ2-3	.	.	TRBV7-2	CASSLVGTLSTDTQYF	TGTGCCAGCAGCTTAGTAGGGACCCTAAGCACAGATACGCAGTATTTT
TRBJ2-1	many	.	TRBV5-1	CASAFLGGNEQFF	TGCGCCAGCGCCTTTTTGGGTGGAAATGAGCAGTTCTTC
TRBJ1-2	many	.	TRBV4-1	CASSQDPAGYYGYTF	TGCGCCAGCAGCCAAGATCCTGCAGGATACTATGGCTACACCTTC
TRBJ2-1	many	TRBD2	TRBV18	CASSPASGGAGIEQFF	TGTGCCAGCTCACCAGCTAGCGGGGGGGCCGGTATTGAGCAGTTCTTC
TRBJ2-5	.	.	TRBV6-2/TRBV6-3	CASALWETQYF	TGTGCCAGCGCCCTATGGGAGACCCAGTACTTC